These 4 T cell receptor beta chains were all obtained from the same sample, sequenced in a study of tumor and adjacent non-tumor tissue in lung cancer. The template was RNA from unsorted bulk tissue. The library came from three nested PCR rounds adapted from ARM-PCR protocols. TCRdb recomputed calls from the multiplex PCR reads with MiXCR, one row per CDR3 protein. The table lists tens of thousands of distinct CDR3 sequences, 67% of them singletons. Sequencing was performed on lung tumor tissue. The receptors here all came from a man between 60 and 75 years old with non-small cell lung cancer.

On this clonotype itself: The junction does not match germline at one end; this may be a read error. The rearrangement links TRBV4-1 to TRBJ2-5, with D perhaps TRBD2 (5 bases). This CDR3 has 15 residues. The germline V gene encodes CDR1 MGHRA and CDR2 YSYEKL. CDR3 coding DNA: TGCGCCAGCAGCCTTAACTTCGGAGGAGAAGAGACCCAGCACTTC. Protein product: CASSLNFGGEETQHF.

Of note for this clonotype: Germline is not matched at one junction end, which may reflect a read error. The V and J genes are TRBV10-1 and TRBJ2-2, with D tentatively TRBD1 or TRBD2 (5 bases each). The V gene's germline CDR1 is WNHNN and CDR2 SYGVQD (reference sequence). This CDR3 contains 12 residues. The CDR3 bases are TGCGCCAGGAGTGAGGGGCCCGGGGAGCTGATTTTT. Amino acids: CARSEGPGELIF.

Of note for this clonotype: In this CDR3 the conserved last residue, phenylalanine or tryptophan, is missing, so a read error is likely. This chain links TRBV5-5 with TRBJ1-5; TRBD1 might be the D (6 bases). This CDR3 has 16 residues. The germline V and J ends were trimmed by 2 bases and 6 bases, with 18 bases remaining between them. Germline V gene data show CDR1 as SGHKS and CDR2 as YYEKEE (reference sequence). The CDR3: CASSLQDSFRGQPQHL. The DNA for the CDR3 is TGTGCCAGCAGCTTACAGGACAGTTTTCGGGGTCAGCCCCAGCATCTT.

A word on this clonotype: A single base separates this from a much larger clone, so it may be a read error. The chain is built from TRBV6-1 and TRBJ1-5; D is unclear. Germline lookup yields CDR1 MNHNS and CDR2 SASEGT. The V gene lost 4 bases and the J gene lost 6 bases, with 16 bases spanning the gap. The CDR3 sequence is 15 residues long. The DNA for the CDR3 is TGTGCCAGCAGTGCCGACTCGTTGGGCATTCAGCCCCAGCATTTT. It yields the protein CASSADSLGIQPQHF.